This T cell receptor beta chain was sequenced for a study of T-cell reconstitution after alpha-beta-depleted transplantation in children. Worth noting for this clonotype: Just one base apart from a much larger clone, this may be a read error.

This CDR3 region has 15 residues. From germline, CDR1 is MNHNS and CDR2 SASEGT. This sample's TCRbeta library carried unique molecular identifier barcodes. A single record per CDR3 protein comes from TCRdb applying MiXCR to the PCR reads. The sample consists of 280,000 or so distinct CDR3 sequences, roughly 11% of them appearing once. This TCR came from a male patient aged 2-9 years who had a stem cell transplant for chronic granulomatous disease, so the T cells may come from the graft donor. Sample: peripheral blood, taken 180 days after TCRalphabeta/CD19-depleted stem cell transplant. This chain joins TRBV6-1 and TRBJ1-4, with D possibly being TRBD1 (6 bases). The CDR3 protein is CATSVRTDYNEKLFF. CDR3 DNA: TGTGCCACCAGTGTCCGGACAGATTATAATGAAAAACTGTTTTTT.